These 32 T cell receptor beta chains came from one sample sequenced in a study of memory CD4+ T cells and cytomegalovirus serostatus (dated by TCRdb to between 2017 and 2020). A FACSAria II was used to sort memory CD4+ T cells, defined as single viable CD3+CD4+CD8-CD45RO+ cells. Library construction relied on the immunoSEQ multiplex PCR assay. This immuneACCESS table, as held by TCRdb, lists in-frame sequences with V and J called but not all clones. Of the missing ones, under half trace to an unresolved V gene in checked studies; the others have no known cause. For this sample the table gives 52,000 or so clones, of which 70% to 85% were detected only once. Roughly 0.59% of the sample is taken by the ten largest. The sequenced material came from memory CD4+ T cells from blood. The receptors derive from an adult in good health and CMV-seronegative.

With respect to this clone: Here the CDR3 omits its conserved ending phenylalanine or tryptophan, so a read error is the likely source. The V and J genes are TRBV20-1 and TRBJ1-1; D unclear. Germline V CDR1 and CDR2: DFQATT, SNEGSKA (reference sequence). The CDR3 is made up of 11 amino acids. V lost 6 bases, J lost 4 bases, and 9 bases lay in between. The CDR3 DNA reads TGCAGTGCCCCGGACGGCACTGAAGCTTTCCTT. It encodes CSAPDGTEAFL.

This clone was observed a handful of times. The chain joins TRBV19 to TRBJ1-5, with D possibly being TRBD1 (6 bases). The CDR3 extends over 11 amino acids. The V and J ends lost 5 bases and 9 bases respectively, with 8 bases between them. Germline loops: CDR1 LNHDA, CDR2 SQIVND (reference sequence). The DNA for the CDR3 is TGTGCCAGTAGTTCGACAGGGCCCCAGCATTTT. As protein: CASSSTGPQHF. Together with reference TRBV19 and TRBJ1-5, the CDR3 gives the full variable domain: DGGITQSPKYLFRKEGQNVTLSCEQNLNHDAMYWYRQDPGQGLRLIYYSQIVNDFQKGDIAEGYSVSREKKESFPLTVTSAQKNPTAFYLCASSSTGPQHFGDGTRLSIL.

The chain is built from TRBV6-1 and TRBJ2-7; the D is unclear. The CDR3 totals 14 residues. Trimming removed 3 bases from V and 2 bases from J, with 11 bases in between. Germline CDR1 MNHNS, CDR2 SASEGT. CDR3 protein: CASSDLGPPYEQYF. In DNA, the CDR3 is TGTGCCAGCAGTGACCTGGGCCCGCCCTACGAGCAGTACTTC.

The chain has TRBV18 and TRBJ1-1; maybe TRBD1 (6 bases). In germline, CDR1 is KGHSH, CDR2 LQKENI. The CDR3 loop spans 16 amino acids. The V gene lost 3 bases and the J gene lost 0 bases, with 14 bases spanning the gap. CDR3 in amino acids: CASSPPGADMNTEAFF. The DNA of the CDR3 is TGTGCCAGCTCACCCCCGGGGGCAGACATGAACACTGAAGCTTTCTTT.

The chain joins TRBV5-6 to TRBJ1-1; D uncertain. CDR1 is SGHDT, CDR2 YYEEEE, per germline. The ends were cut back, 5 bases at V and 4 bases at J, with 12 bases in the middle. There are 13 residues in the CDR3. CDR3 nucleotides: TGTGCCAGCAGTAATGTATACATCACTGAAGCTTTCTTT. As protein: CASSNVYITEAFF.

The genes are TRBV6-1 and TRBJ2-1, with a possible D match to TRBD2 (6 bases). The germline V and J ends were trimmed by 2 bases and 4 bases, with 15 bases remaining between them. Germline CDR1 and CDR2: MNHNS and SASEGT. The CDR3 runs to 16 residues. The DNA of the CDR3 is TGTGCCAGCAGTGAATTAGGCGGGGTGTATTACAATGAGCAGTTCTTC. It yields the protein CASSELGGVYYNEQFF.

This sequence joins TRBV5-6 and TRBJ1-1; no clear D. In germline, CDR1 is SGHDT, CDR2 YYEEEE. This CDR3 contains 13 residues. Trimming left V 4 bases short and J 0 bases short, with 7 bases between. The CDR3 sequence: CASSLNLNTEAFF. CDR3 nucleotides: TGTGCCAGCAGCCTAAATTTGAACACTGAAGCTTTCTTT.

This clone was seen more than once but under ten times. The chain carries TRBV7-8 and TRBJ1-2, with TRBD1 identical over 7 bases. This CDR3 has 18 amino acids. V was pared by 1 base and J by 11 bases, with 22 bases of the junction left unmatched. Germline V CDR1 and CDR2: SGHVS, FQNEAQ. For the CDR3, the DNA is TGTGCCAGCAGCTTAGGTCGGGGGGGACAGTCGGAGAGCGGGCGATACACCTTC. The encoded protein is CASSLGRGGQSESGRYTF.

The chain links TRBV11-2 to TRBJ2-5, with 7 bases matching TRBD2. CDR1 SGHAT and CDR2 FQNNGV come from the germline V gene. V trimming: 0 bases; J trimming: 1 base; junction bases outside the gene matches: 5. The CDR3 has 16 residues. The DNA for the CDR3 is TGTGCCAGCAGCTTAGAGGTCGGGGGGATCCAAGAGACCCAGTACTTC. It translates to CASSLEVGGIQETQYF.

The chain couples TRBV6-6 to TRBJ2-1, with D possibly matching TRBD2 (5 bases). With 6 bases removed from V and 7 bases from J, the gap between germline ends came to 13 bases. This CDR3 has 13 residues. Germline V CDR1 and CDR2: MNHNY, SVGAGI (reference sequence). CDR3: CASSETRQNEQFF. CDR3 nucleotide sequence: TGTGCCAGCAGCGAAACTAGGCAGAATGAGCAGTTCTTC.

This chain links TRBV11-1 with TRBJ2-5, with 9 nucleotides matching TRBD1. This CDR3 is 15 amino acids long. Losses at the gene ends were 5 bases for V and 1 base for J; bases not matched to a gene: 5. Germline V CDR1 and CDR2: SGHAT, FQDESV (reference sequence). The CDR3 protein is CASSPRDRAQETQYF. The CDR3 nucleotides read TGTGCCAGCAGCCCCCGGGACAGGGCCCAAGAGACCCAGTACTTC.

The rearrangement uses TRBV5-1 and TRBJ2-2; 9 bases match TRBD1. The germline gives CDR1 SGHRS, CDR2 YFSETQ. The CDR3 has 17 amino acids. V trimming: 0 bases; J trimming: 3 bases; junction bases outside the gene matches: 6. The CDR3 DNA is TGCGCCAGCAGCTTGGCCGGTACAGGGGGCCACACCGGGGAGCTGTTTTTT. The encoded protein is CASSLAGTGGHTGELFF.

V is TRBV13 and J is TRBJ1-1, with D unclear. The CDR3 runs to 17 residues. From germline, CDR1 is PRHDT and CDR2 FYEKMQ (reference sequence). Trimming removed 0 bases from V and 0 bases from J, with 14 bases in between. CDR3 in DNA: TGTGCCAGCAGCTTAGGTTACAAACACACAATGAACACTGAAGCTTTCTTT. Its protein product is CASSLGYKHTMNTEAFF.

The rearrangement uses TRBV10-3 and TRBJ2-2; tentative D call: TRBD1 (6 bases). The germline V gene has CDR1 ENHRY and CDR2 SYGVKD. Trimming cost V 10 bases and J 0 bases, with 12 bases left between them. This CDR3 contains 14 residues. In nucleotides, the CDR3 is TGTGCCACTTCAGGACAGTCGAACACCGGGGAGCTGTTTTTT. Translated: CATSGQSNTGELFF.

The rearrangement uses TRBV4-3 and TRBJ2-7; D is possibly TRBD1 (6 bases). The CDR3 has 18 residues. Germline lookup yields CDR1 LGHNA and CDR2 YSLEER. V was shortened by 0 bases and J by 0 bases, with 18 bases between the two germline ends. The CDR3, as DNA: TGCGCCAGCAGCCAAGATTTCCCTTACAGGGAGTCCTCCTACGAGCAGTACTTC. It is translated as CASSQDFPYRESSYEQYF.

The CDR3 sequence is CASTVNTGELFF. As DNA, the CDR3 is TGTGCCAGCACGGTGAACACCGGGGAGCTGTTTTTT. The chain carries TRBV2 and TRBJ2-2; D is uncertain. The V end was cut by 7 bases, the J end by 1 base, with 4 bases between. The CDR3 consists of 12 residues. Germline CDR1 and CDR2: SNHLY and FYNNEI.

A remark on this clone: One end of the junction does not line up with germline, which may come from a read error. The V and J genes are TRBV7-7 and TRBJ1-5; maybe TRBD1 (6 bases). The CDR3 extends over 17 amino acids. Germline V CDR1 and CDR2: SSHAT, FNYEAQ (reference sequence). CDR3 residues: CASSPDSRTVVNQPQHF. CDR3 coding DNA: TGTGCTAGCAGCCCGGACTCTAGGACAGTCGTTAATCAGCCCCAGCATTTT.

This chain joins TRBV5-1 and TRBJ2-7; possible D gene TRBD2, 6 bases. The V end was cut by 1 base, the J end by 6 bases, with 20 bases between. The germline gives CDR1 SGHRS, CDR2 YFSETQ. This CDR3 has 16 residues. In DNA, the CDR3 is TGCGCCAGCAGCTTGAAGGGATCCAGCGGGCCTGGCGAGCAGTACTTC. It specifies CASSLKGSSGPGEQYF.

The gene calls are TRBV7-6 and TRBJ2-2; D unresolved. V was pared by 1 base and J by 1 base, with 10 bases between. The CDR3 consists of 16 residues. Looked up from germline, CDR1 is SGHVS and CDR2 is FNYEAQ. This CDR3 reads CASSLELLQNTGELFF. CDR3 DNA sequence: TGTGCCAGCAGCTTAGAGCTGTTACAGAACACCGGGGAGCTGTTTTTT.

The rearrangement links TRBV7-8 to TRBJ1-5; D is perhaps TRBD1 (5 bases). Looked up from germline, CDR1 is SGHVS and CDR2 is FQNEAQ. Trimming left V 0 bases short and J 5 bases short, with 8 bases between. This CDR3 contains 14 residues. The CDR3 DNA reads TGTGCCAGCAGCTTAGCAGGGGACGATCAGCCCCAGCATTTT. Translated: CASSLAGDDQPQHF.

The DNA for the CDR3 is TGTGCCAGCAGCTTGATTCGGCAAGAGACCCAGTACTTC. It yields the protein CASSLIRQETQYF. This rearrangement joins TRBV5-8 to TRBJ2-5; D uncertain. CDR1 and CDR2 (germline): SGHTS, YDEGEE. The CDR3 is 13 residues long. Trimming took off 1 base at V and 2 bases at J, with 6 bases between the two ends.

V is TRBV18 and J is TRBJ1-5; the D gene is possibly TRBD1 (5 bases). The CDR3 loop spans 15 amino acids. Per the germline V gene, CDR1 is KGHSH and CDR2 is LQKENI. The V gene lost 4 bases and the J gene lost 8 bases, with 18 bases spanning the gap. The CDR3 spells CASSQDPGTVEPQHF. In nucleotides, the CDR3 is TGTGCCAGCTCACAAGACCCAGGGACTGTAGAGCCCCAGCATTTT.

The chain carries TRBV7-9 and TRBJ1-2, with unresolved D. The germline CDR1 and CDR2 sequences are SEHNR and FQNEAQ (reference sequence). V lost 2 bases to trimming and J lost 8 bases, with 18 bases between them. The CDR3 has 15 amino acids. The CDR3 DNA reads TGTGCCAGCAGCTTATGGGGAGGAGATCTGGGCGGCTACACCTTC. Translating it yields CASSLWGGDLGGYTF.

The chain recombines TRBV5-8 with TRBJ1-1, with TRBD1 matching over 11 bases. The CDR3 is 13 residues long. Germline V gene lookup returns CDR1 SGHTS and CDR2 YDEGEE. Trimming took 4 bases from V and 10 from J; bases not matched to a gene: 6. The CDR3 here is CASSPDRGRGAFF. The DNA of the CDR3 is TGTGCCAGCAGCCCGGACAGGGGGCGAGGAGCTTTCTTT.

This clone was recorded a few times. The V gene is TRBV11-2, the J gene TRBJ1-3; TRBD1 is a possible D gene (5 bases). The CDR3 loop spans 15 amino acids. The V gene lost 5 bases and the J gene lost 1 base, with 12 bases spanning the gap. In germline, CDR1 is SGHAT, CDR2 FQNNGV. This CDR3 is CASSQSGRSGNTIYF. For the CDR3, the DNA is TGTGCCAGCAGCCAATCAGGGAGGTCTGGAAACACCATATATTTT.

CDR3 nucleotides: TGTGCCAGCAGTTTACGGCCCCCTTACGAGCAGTACTTC. Amino acid sequence: CASSLRPPYEQYF. The chain links TRBV27 to TRBJ2-7; no reliable D call. Trimming took 2 bases from V and 4 from J, leaving 9 bases between them. Germline V lookup: CDR1 MNHEY, CDR2 SMNVEV (reference sequence). The CDR3 runs to 13 residues.

The rearrangement links TRBV19 to TRBJ1-4, with D uncertain. There are 15 residues in the CDR3. V was pared by 1 base and J by 6 bases, with 12 bases between. CDR1 and CDR2 from the germline V gene are LNHDA and SQIVND (reference sequence). DNA of the CDR3: TGTGCCAGTAGTATAGTGACGGGATTCGATGAAAAACTGTTTTTT. Translating it yields CASSIVTGFDEKLFF.

The chain recombines TRBV19 with TRBJ2-7, with a tentative D call TRBD2 (6 bases). Trimming removed 3 bases at V and 0 bases at J, with 12 bases between. Germline CDR1 and CDR2: LNHDA and SQIVND (reference sequence). This CDR3 has 15 residues. CDR3 nucleotide sequence: TGTGCCAGTAGTATTAGACCGGGGGTCTCCTACGAGCAGTACTTC. Its translation: CASSIRPGVSYEQYF.

The chain has TRBV5-1 and TRBJ1-1; D not resolved. The CDR3 runs to 13 residues. The germline gives CDR1 SGHRS, CDR2 YFSETQ. V was cut by 0 bases and J by 8 bases, with 11 bases left in between. As DNA, the CDR3 is TGCGCCAGCAGCTTGGACTTCCTAGGGGAAGCTTTCTTT. It specifies CASSLDFLGEAFF.

The chain carries TRBV19 and TRBJ2-6, with D perhaps TRBD2 (6 bases). V was clipped by 2 bases and J by 1 base, with 15 bases between them. Looked up from germline, CDR1 is LNHDA and CDR2 is SQIVND (reference sequence). This CDR3 has 18 residues. CDR3 loop: CASSIRGGSQSGANVLTF. The CDR3 region has the DNA TGTGCCAGTAGTATAAGGGGAGGCAGTCAATCTGGGGCCAACGTCCTGACTTTC. Full variable domain (outside the CDR3, taken from reference TRBV19 and TRBJ2-6): DGGITQSPKYLFRKEGQNVTLSCEQNLNHDAMYWYRQDPGQGLRLIYYSQIVNDFQKGDIAEGYSVSREKKESFPLTVTSAQKNPTAFYLCASSIRGGSQSGANVLTFGAGSRLTVL.

This clone has more than one count but fewer than ten. The J gene is TRBJ1-2, the V gene TRBV28, with D maybe TRBD1 (5 bases). The CDR3 has 13 amino acids. Deletions cut 7 bases from V and 0 bases from J, with 9 bases between. The germline V gene has CDR1 MDHEN and CDR2 SYDVKM. The DNA for the CDR3 is TGTGCCAGCATGGACACCACTAACTATGGCTACACCTTC. Amino acids: CASMDTTNYGYTF.

In its sample, this clone was seen a few times. V is TRBV6-1 and J is TRBJ1-2, with TRBD1 matching over 7 bases. The CDR3 sequence is 13 residues long. Unmatched junction bases numbered 7, after V lost 6 bases and J lost 6 bases. CDR1 and CDR2 from the germline V gene are MNHNS and SASEGT. Written as DNA, the CDR3 is TGTGCCAGCAGGGACGACAGGGATAATGGCTACACCTTC. Translated, it gives CASRDDRDNGYTF.